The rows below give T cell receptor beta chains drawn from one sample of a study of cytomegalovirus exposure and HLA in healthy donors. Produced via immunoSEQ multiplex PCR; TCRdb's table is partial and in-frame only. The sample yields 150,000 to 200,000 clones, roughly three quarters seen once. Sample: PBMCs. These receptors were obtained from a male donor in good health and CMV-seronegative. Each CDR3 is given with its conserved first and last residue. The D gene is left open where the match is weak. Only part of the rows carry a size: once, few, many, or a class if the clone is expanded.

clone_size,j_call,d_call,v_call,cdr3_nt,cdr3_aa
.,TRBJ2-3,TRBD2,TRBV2,TGTGCCAGCTCAGGACTAGCTACAGATACGCAGTATTTT,CASSGLATDTQYF
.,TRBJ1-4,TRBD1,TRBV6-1,TGTGCCAGCTTGGACAGGGTCTTCTCTAATGAAAAACTGTTTTTT,CASLDRVFSNEKLFF
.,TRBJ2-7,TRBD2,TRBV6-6,TGTGCCAGCAGTATGACTAGCGGGGGCTCCTACGAGCAGTACTTC,CASSMTSGGSYEQYF
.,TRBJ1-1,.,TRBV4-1,TGCGCCAGCAGCCAAGAGGCAGGTACCATGAACACTGAAGCTTTCTTT,CASSQEAGTMNTEAFF
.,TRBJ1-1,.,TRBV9,TGTGCCAGCAGCAGTAGTCGCGAAATGAACACTGAAGCTTTCTTT,CASSSSREMNTEAFF
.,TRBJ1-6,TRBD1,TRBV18,TGTGCCAGCTCACCACCGGGACAGGGGTCAAATTCACCCCTCCACTTT,CASSPPGQGSNSPLHF
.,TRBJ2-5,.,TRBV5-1,TGCGCCAGCACTGTGGCGGGGTCGGAGACCCAGTACTTC,CASTVAGSETQYF
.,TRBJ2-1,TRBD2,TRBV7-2,TGTGCCAGCAGCTTTAGACTAGCGGGAGGGCTCTACAATGAGCAGTTCTTC,CASSFRLAGGLYNEQFF
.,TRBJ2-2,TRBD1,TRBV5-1,TGCGCCAGCAGCAGCGGACAGGAGTGGTACGGCGGGGAGCTGTTTTTT,CASSSGQEWYGGELFF
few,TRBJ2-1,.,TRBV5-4,TGTGCCAGCAGCGTCCGGGACACCGGGGTGCAGTTCTTC,CASSVRDTGVQFF
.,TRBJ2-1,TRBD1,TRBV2,TGTGCCAGCAGTGAATCACAGGGGGGATACTACAATGAGCAGTTCTTC,CASSESQGGYYNEQFF
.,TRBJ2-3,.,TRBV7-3,TGTGCCAGCAGCCCGGATCGGCGGGGAAACCCTACAGATACGCAGTATTTT,CASSPDRRGNPTDTQYF
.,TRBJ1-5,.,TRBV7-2,TGTGCCACCGGGGACTCCGGCAATCAGCCCCAGCATTTT,CATGDSGNQPQHF
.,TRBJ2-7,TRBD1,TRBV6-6,TGTGCCAGCATACCCGGACAGGGGTACTACGAGCAGTACTTC,CASIPGQGYYEQYF
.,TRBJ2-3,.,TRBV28,TGTGCCAGCAGTTCCCCAGGAAGTAGAACAGATACGCAGTATTTT,CASSSPGSRTDTQYF
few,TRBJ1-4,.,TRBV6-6,TGTGCCAGCAGGCGGGTTCGAGGACAGAATAATGAAAAACTGTTTTTT,CASRRVRGQNNEKLFF
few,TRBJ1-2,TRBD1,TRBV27,TGTGCCAGCAGTCAGGACAGGGTCGGGTATGGCTACACCTTC,CASSQDRVGYGYTF
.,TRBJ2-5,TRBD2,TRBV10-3,TGTGCCGTAGGACTAGCGGGGGGTGAGACCCAGTACTTC,CAVGLAGGETQYF
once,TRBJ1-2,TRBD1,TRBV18,TGTGCCAGCTCACCGGACAGGGGGCAATATGGCTACACCTTC,CASSPDRGQYGYTF
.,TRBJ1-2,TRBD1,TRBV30,TGTGCCTGGAACAGGGGAGACTATGGCTACACCTTC,CAWNRGDYGYTF
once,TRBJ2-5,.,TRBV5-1,TGCGCCAGCAGCCTGACAGGTGTCCGGGAGACCCAGTACTTC,CASSLTGVRETQYF
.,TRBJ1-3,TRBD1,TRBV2,TGTGCCAGCACCCCCGGGACAGGCTCTGGAAACACCATATATTTT,CASTPGTGSGNTIYF